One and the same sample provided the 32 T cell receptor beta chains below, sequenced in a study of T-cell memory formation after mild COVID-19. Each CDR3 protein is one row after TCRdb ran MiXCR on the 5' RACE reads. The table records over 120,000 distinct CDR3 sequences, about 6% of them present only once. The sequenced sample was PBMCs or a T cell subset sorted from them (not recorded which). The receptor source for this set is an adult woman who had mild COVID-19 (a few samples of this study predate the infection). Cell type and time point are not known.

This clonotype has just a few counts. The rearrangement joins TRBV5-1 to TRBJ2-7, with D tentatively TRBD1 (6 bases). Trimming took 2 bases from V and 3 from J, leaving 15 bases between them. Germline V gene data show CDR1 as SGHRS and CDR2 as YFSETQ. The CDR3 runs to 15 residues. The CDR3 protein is CASSLEEGHFYEQYF. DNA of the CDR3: TGCGCCAGCAGCTTAGAAGAGGGACACTTCTACGAGCAGTACTTC.

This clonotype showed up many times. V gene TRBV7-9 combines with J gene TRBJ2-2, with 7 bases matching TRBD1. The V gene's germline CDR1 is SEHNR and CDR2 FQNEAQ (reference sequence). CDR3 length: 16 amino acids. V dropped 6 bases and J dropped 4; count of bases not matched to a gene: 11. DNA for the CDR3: TGTGCCAGCAGTCACGACCGGGACAGACCCACCGGGGAGCTGTTTTTT. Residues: CASSHDRDRPTGELFF.

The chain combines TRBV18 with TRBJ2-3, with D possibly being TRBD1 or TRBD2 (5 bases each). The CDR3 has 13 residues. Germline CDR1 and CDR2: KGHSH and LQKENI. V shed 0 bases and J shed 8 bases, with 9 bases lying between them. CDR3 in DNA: TGTGCCAGCTCACCACCGGTGAGGGGTACGCAGTATTTT. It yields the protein CASSPPVRGTQYF. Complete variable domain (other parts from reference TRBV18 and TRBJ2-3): NAGVMQNPRHLVRRRGQEARLRCSPMKGHSHVYWYRQLPEEGLKFMVYLQKENIIDESGMPKERFSAEFPKEGPSILRIQQVVRGDSAAYFCASSPPVRGTQYFGPGTRLTVL.

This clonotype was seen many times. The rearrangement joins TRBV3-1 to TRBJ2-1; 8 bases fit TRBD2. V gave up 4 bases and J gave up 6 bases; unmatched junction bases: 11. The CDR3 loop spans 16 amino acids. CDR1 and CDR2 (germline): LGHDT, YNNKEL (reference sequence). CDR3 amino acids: CASSPTGTRYANEQFF. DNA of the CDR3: TGTGCCAGCAGCCCAACCGGGACTAGATACGCCAATGAGCAGTTCTTC.

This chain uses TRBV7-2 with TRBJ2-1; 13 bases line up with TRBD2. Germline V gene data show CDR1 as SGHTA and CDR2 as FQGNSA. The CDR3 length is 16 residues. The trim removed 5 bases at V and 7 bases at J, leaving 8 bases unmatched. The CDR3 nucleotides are TGTGCCAGCAGCACCCAGGGGACTAGCGGGATGAATGAGCAGTTCTTC. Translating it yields CASSTQGTSGMNEQFF.

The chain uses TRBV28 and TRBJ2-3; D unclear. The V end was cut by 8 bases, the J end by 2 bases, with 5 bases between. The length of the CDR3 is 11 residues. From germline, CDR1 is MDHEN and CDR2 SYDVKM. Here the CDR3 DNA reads TGTGCCAGCGGAGACACAGATACGCAGTATTTT. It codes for CASGDTDTQYF.

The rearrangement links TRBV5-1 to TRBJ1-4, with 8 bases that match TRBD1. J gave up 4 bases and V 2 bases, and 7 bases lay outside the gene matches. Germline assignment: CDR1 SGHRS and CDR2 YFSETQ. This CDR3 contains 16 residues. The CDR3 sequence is CASSFGTGMNNEKLFF. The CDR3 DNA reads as TGCGCCAGCAGCTTCGGGACAGGAATGAATAATGAAAAACTGTTTTTT.

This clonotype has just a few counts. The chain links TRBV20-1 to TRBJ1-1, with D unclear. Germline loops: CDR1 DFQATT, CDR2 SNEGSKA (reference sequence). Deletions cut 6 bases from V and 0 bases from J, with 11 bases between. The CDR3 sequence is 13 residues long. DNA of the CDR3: TGCAGTGCCGGGTCGGCAGTGAACACTGAAGCTTTCTTT. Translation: CSAGSAVNTEAFF.

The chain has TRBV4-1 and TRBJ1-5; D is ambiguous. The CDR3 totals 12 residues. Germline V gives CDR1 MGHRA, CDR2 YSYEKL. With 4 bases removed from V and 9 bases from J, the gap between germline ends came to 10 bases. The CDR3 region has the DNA TGCGCCAGCAGCCCCGGGTTGGGGCCCCAGCATTTT. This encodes CASSPGLGPQHF.

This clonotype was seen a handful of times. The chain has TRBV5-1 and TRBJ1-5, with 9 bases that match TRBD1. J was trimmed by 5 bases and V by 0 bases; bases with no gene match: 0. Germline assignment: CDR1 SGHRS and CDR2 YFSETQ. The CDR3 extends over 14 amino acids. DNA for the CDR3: TGCGCCAGCAGCTTGGGACAGGGGGATCAGCCCCAGCATTTT. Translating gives CASSLGQGDQPQHF. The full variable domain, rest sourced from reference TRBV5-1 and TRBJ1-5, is KAGVTQTPRYLIKTRGQQVTLSCSPISGHRSVSWYQQTPGQGLQFLFEYFSETQRNKGNFPGRFSGRQFSNSRSEMNVSTLELGDSALYLCASSLGQGDQPQHFGDGTRLSIL.

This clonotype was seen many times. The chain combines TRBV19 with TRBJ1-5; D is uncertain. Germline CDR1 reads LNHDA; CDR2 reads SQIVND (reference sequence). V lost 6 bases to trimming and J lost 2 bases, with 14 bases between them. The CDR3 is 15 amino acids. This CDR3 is CASSPASIGNQPQHF. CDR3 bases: TGTGCCAGTAGCCCCGCCAGTATTGGCAATCAGCCCCAGCATTTT.

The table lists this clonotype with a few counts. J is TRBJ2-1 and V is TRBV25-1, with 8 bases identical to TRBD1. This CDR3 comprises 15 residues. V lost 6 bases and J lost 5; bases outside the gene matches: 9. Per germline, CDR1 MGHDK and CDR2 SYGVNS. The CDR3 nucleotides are TGTGCCAGCAGGGGATACGGGACAGGTGACAATGAGCAGTTCTTC. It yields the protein CASRGYGTGDNEQFF.

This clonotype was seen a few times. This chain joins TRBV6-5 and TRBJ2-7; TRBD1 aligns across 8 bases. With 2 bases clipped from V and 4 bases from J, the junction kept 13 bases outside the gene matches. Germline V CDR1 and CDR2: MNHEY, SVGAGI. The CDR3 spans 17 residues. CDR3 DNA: TGTGCCAGCAGTTACCCCAAGACAGGGGACGTGACTTACGAGCAGTACTTC. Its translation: CASSYPKTGDVTYEQYF.

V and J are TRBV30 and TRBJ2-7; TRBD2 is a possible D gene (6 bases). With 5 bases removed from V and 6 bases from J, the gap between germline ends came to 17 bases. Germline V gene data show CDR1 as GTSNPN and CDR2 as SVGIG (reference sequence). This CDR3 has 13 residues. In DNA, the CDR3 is TGTGCCTGGCGCATAGCGGCTGCGCGCGAGCAGTACTTC. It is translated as CAWRIAAAREQYF.

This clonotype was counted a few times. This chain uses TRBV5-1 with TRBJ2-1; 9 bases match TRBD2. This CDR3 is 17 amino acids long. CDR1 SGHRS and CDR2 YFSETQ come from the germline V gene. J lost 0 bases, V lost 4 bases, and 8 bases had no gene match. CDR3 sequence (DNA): TGCGCCAGCAGCGCAGGCGGGGGGGCTAGCTCCTACAATGAGCAGTTCTTC. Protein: CASSAGGGASSYNEQFF.

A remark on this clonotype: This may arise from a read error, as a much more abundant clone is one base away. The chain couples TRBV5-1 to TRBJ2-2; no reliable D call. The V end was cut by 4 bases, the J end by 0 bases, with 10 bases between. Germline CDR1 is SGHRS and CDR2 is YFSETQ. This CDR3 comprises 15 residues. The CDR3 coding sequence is TGCGCCAGCAGCCAGAGCCAATCGAACACCGGGGAGCTGTTTTTT. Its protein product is CASSQSQSNTGELFF.

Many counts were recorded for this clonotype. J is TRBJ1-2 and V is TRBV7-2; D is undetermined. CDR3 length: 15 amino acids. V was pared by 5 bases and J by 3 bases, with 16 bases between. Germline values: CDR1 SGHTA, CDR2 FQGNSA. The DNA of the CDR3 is TGTGCCAGCAGCCCGGAGACCGGAGGGTACTATGGCTACACCTTC. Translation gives CASSPETGGYYGYTF.

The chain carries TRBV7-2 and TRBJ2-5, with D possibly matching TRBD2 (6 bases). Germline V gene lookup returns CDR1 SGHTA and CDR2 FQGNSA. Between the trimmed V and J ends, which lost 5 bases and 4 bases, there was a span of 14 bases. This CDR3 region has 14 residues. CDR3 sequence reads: CASSQPGVGETQYF. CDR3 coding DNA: TGTGCCAGCAGCCAGCCGGGAGTCGGAGAGACCCAGTACTTC.

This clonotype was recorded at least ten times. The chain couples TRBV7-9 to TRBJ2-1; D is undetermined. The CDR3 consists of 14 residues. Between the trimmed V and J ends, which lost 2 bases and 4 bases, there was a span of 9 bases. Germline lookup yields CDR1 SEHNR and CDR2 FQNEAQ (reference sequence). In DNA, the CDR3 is TGTGCCAGCAGCTTACGAGGTGATTACAATGAGCAGTTCTTC. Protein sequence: CASSLRGDYNEQFF.

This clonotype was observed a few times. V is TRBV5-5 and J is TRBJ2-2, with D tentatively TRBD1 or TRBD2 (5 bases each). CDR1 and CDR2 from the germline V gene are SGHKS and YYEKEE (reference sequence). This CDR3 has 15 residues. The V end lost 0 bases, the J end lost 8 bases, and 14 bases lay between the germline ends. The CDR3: CASSLDWDPGGELFF. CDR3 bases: TGTGCCAGCAGCTTGGATTGGGACCCCGGGGGGGAGCTGTTTTTT.

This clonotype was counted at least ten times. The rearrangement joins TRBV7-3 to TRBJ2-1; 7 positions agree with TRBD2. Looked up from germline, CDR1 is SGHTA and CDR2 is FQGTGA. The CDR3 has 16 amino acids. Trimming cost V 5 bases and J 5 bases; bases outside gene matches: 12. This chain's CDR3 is CASSPLGGAGNNEQFF. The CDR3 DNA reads TGTGCCAGCAGCCCCCTCGGAGGAGCGGGGAACAATGAGCAGTTCTTC.

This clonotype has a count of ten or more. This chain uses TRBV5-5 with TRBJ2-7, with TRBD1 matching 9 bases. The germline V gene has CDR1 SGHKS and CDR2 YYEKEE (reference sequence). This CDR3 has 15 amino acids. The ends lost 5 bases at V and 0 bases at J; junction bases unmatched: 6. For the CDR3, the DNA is TGTGCCAGCAGTCTACAGGGGGCGAGCTCCTACGAGCAGTACTTC. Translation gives CASSLQGASSYEQYF.

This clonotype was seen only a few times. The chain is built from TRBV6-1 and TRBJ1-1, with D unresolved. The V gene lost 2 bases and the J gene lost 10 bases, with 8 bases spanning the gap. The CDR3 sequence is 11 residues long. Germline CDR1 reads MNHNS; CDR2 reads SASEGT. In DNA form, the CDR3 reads TGTGCCAGCAGTGAATGGACTTCAGCTTTCTTT. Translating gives CASSEWTSAFF.

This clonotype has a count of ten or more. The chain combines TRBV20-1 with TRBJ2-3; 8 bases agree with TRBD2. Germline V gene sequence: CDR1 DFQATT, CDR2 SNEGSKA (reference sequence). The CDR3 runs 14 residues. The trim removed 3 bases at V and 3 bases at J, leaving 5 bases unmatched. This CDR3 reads CSASPGTRTDTQYF. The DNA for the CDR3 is TGCAGTGCTAGTCCCGGGACTAGGACAGATACGCAGTATTTT.

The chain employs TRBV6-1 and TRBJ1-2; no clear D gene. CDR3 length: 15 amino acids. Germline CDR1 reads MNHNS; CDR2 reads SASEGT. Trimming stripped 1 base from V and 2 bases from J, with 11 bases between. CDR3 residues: CASSEGPAPNYGYTF. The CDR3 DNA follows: TGTGCCAGCAGTGAAGGCCCGGCGCCCAACTATGGCTACACCTTC.

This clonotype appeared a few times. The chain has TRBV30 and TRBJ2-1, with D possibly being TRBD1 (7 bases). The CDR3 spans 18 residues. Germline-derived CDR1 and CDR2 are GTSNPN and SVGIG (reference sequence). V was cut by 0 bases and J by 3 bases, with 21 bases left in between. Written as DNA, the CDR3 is TGTGCCTGGAGTGTACCATTTGTGCGGGACAGAGGCTACAATGAGCAGTTCTTC. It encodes CAWSVPFVRDRGYNEQFF.

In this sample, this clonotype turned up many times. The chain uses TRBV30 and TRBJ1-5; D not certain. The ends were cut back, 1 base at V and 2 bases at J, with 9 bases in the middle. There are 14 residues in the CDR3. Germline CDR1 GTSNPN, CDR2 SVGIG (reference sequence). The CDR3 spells CAWSGRQGNQPQHF. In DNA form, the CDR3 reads TGTGCCTGGAGTGGGCGTCAGGGCAATCAGCCCCAGCATTTT.

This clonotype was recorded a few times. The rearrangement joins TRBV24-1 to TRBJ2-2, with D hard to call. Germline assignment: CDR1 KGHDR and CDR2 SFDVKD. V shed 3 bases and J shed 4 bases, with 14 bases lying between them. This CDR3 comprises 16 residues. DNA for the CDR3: TGTGCCACCAGTGATCCCCGGGCCCACGCCACCGGGGAGCTGTTTTTT. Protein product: CATSDPRAHATGELFF.

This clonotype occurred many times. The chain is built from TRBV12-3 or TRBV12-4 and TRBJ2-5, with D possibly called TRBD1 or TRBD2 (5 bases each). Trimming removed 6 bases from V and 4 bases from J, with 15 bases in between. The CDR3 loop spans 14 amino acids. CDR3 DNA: TGTGCCAGCAGACGAGGGGATTTTGGAGAGACCCAGTACTTC. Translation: CASRRGDFGETQYF.

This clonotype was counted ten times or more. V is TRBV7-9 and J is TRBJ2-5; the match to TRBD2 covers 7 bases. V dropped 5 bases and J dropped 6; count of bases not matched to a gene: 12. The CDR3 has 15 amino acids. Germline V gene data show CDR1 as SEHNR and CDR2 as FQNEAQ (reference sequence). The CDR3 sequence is CASSPFSEGGKTQYF. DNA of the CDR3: TGTGCCAGCAGCCCCTTTTCCGAGGGAGGGAAGACCCAGTACTTC. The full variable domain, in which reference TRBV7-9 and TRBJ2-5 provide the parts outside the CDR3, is DTGVSQNPRHKITKRGQNVTFRCDPISEHNRLYWYRQTLGQGPEFLTYFQNEAQLEKSRLLSDRFSAERPKGSFSTLEIQRTEQGDSAMYLCASSPFSEGGKTQYFGPGTRLLVL.

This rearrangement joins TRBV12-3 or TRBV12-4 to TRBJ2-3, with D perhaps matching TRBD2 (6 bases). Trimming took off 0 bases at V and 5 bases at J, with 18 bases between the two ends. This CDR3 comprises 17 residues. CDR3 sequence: CASSLAGSGNWGDTQYF. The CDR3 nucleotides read TGTGCCAGCAGTTTAGCGGGTAGCGGTAACTGGGGAGATACGCAGTATTTT.

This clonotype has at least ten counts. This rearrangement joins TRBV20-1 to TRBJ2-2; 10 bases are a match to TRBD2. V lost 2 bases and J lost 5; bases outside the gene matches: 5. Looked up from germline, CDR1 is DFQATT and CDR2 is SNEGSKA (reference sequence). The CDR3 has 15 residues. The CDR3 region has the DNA TGCAGTGCTAGACGAGCGGGGGGGCCGACCGGGGAGCTGTTTTTT. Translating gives CSARRAGGPTGELFF.